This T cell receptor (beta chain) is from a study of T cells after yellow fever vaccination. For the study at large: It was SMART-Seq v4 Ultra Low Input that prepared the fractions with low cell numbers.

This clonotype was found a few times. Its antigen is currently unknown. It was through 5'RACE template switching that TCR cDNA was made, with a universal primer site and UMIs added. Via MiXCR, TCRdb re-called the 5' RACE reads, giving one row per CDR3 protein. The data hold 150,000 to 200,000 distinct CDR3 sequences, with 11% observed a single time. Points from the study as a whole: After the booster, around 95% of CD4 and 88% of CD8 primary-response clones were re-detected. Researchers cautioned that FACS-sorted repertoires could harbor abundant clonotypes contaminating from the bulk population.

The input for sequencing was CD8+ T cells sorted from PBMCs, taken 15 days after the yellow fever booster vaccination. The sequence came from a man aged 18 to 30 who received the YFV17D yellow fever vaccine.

The CDR3 is CASTEGGVWNNEQFF. The CDR3 DNA reads TGTGCCAGCACCGAAGGGGGAGTTTGGAACAATGAGCAGTTCTTC. This chain uses TRBV7-6 with TRBJ2-1, with D maybe TRBD1 (6 bases). V dropped 7 bases and J dropped 5 bases, with 18 bases sitting between them. Germline values: CDR1 SGHVS, CDR2 FNYEAQ. The length of the CDR3 is 15 residues.